This T cell receptor beta chain was sequenced for a study of vaccination effects on CD4 cells after COVID-19. As for the study in general: Either the BNT162b2 or mRNA-1273 vaccine was given to participants in two doses. Whole-study findings and limits: Missing from the study were early post-infection timepoints, and its convalescent patients were few.

TCRdb keeps only in-frame clones here, not all; method: immunoSEQ multiplex PCR. Among some 11,000 clones listed, approximately 74% were seen once. To note about this clone: Antigen specificity is unknown.

V shed 5 bases, J shed 7 bases, and the junction held 3 bases outside the gene matches. The CDR3 has 13 residues. Germline CDR1 SGHAT, CDR2 FQNNGV. ViraFEST assay sequencing came after antigen-specific CD4+ T cells were expanded with viral peptide pools. CD4+ T cells were isolated after around ten days of culture. Wells of around 2.2 million PBMC each were grown with 8.5 to 10 IU/ml IL-2 and approximately 9.6 ug/ml peptides. This TCR was sampled from a human donor who received a COVID-19 vaccine. The V call is TRBV11-2, the J call TRBJ2-5; 11 positions match TRBD1. The specimen comprised CD4+ T cells from PBMCs cultured with HCoV-229E spike peptides, sampled before COVID-19 vaccination. This chain's CDR3 is CASSPGQGGTQYF. The CDR3 DNA sequence: TGTGCCAGCAGCCCGGGACAGGGGGGGACCCAGTACTTC.